These 22 T cell receptor beta chains share one sample of origin, sequenced in a study of blood T cell repertoires in COVID-19. The repertoire was sequenced with immunoSEQ multiplex PCR; TCRdb's copy has only in-frame clones and lacks some. This sample has over 200,000 clones; around nine tenths occur once, and the top ten carry roughly 4%. Sequencing was done on a sample of PBMCs or T cells enriched from blood (not recorded which). Source of these receptors: a young woman who had been exposed to COVID-19.

The V gene is TRBV30, the J gene TRBJ1-4; D unresolved. The CDR3 is made up of 14 amino acids. The germline CDR1 and CDR2 sequences are GTSNPN and SVGIG (reference sequence). Trimming shortened V by 3 bases and J by 1 base, and 9 bases separated the two germline ends. The CDR3 DNA reads as TGTGCCTGGAGCTTGGGAGGAACTAATGAAAAACTGTTTTTT. Residues: CAWSLGGTNEKLFF. Supplemented by reference TRBV30 and TRBJ1-4, the full variable domain reads SQTIHQWPATLVQPVGSPLSLECTVEGTSNPNLYWYRQAAGRGLQLLFYSVGIGQISSEVPQNLSASRPQDRQFILSSKKLLLSDSGFYLCAWSLGGTNEKLFFGSGTQLSVL.

This chain connects TRBV18 to TRBJ1-2, with 8 bases identical to TRBD1. CDR3 length: 16 amino acids. CDR1 and CDR2 from the germline V gene are KGHSH and LQKENI. V lost 1 base, J lost 2 bases, and 6 bases stayed unmatched. The CDR3 DNA is TGTGCCAGCTCACCACTACAGGGGGAACAGAACTATGGCTACACCTTC. Its protein is CASSPLQGEQNYGYTF. The variable domain in full, completed from reference TRBV18 and TRBJ1-2, reads NAGVMQNPRHLVRRRGQEARLRCSPMKGHSHVYWYRQLPEEGLKFMVYLQKENIIDESGMPKERFSAEFPKEGPSILRIQQVVRGDSAAYFCASSPLQGEQNYGYTFGSGTRLTVV.

The chain carries TRBV2 and TRBJ1-2; D may be TRBD1 (6 bases). CDR3 size: 14 residues. Trimming pared 4 bases from V and 3 bases from J, leaving 12 bases between. Germline assignment: CDR1 SNHLY and CDR2 FYNNEI. The CDR3 nucleotides read TGTGCCAGCAGTGTTGCGGGGGCCGACTATGGCTACACCTTC. This encodes CASSVAGADYGYTF.

The chain has TRBV3-1 (or the pseudogene TRBV3-2) and TRBJ2-1; 11 bases line up with TRBD2. The length of the CDR3 is 16 residues. The V gene's germline CDR1 is LGHDT and CDR2 YNNKEL (reference sequence). Trimming took 1 base from V and 4 from J; bases not matched to a gene: 3. The DNA for the CDR3 is TGTGCCAGCAGCCAAGGGGTAGCGGGGGGGTACAATGAGCAGTTCTTC. Translation: CASSQGVAGGYNEQFF.

The chain employs TRBV6-5 and TRBJ1-2, with D uncertain. Trimming took 6 bases from V and 5 from J, leaving 10 bases between them. Germline CDR1 reads MNHEY; CDR2 reads SVGAGI. The CDR3 spans 12 residues. Here the CDR3 DNA reads TGTGCCAGCAGGGGCTTTGGGTATGGCTACACCTTC. This encodes CASRGFGYGYTF.

The chain uses TRBV18 and TRBJ1-2, with TRBD1 identical over 10 bases. Germline CDR1 reads KGHSH; CDR2 reads LQKENI. The trim removed 2 bases at V and 7 bases at J, leaving 4 bases unmatched. This CDR3 region has 14 residues. The CDR3 nucleotides are TGTGCCAGCTCACCAGGGACAGGGGCGGCTGGCTACACCTTC. Protein sequence: CASSPGTGAAGYTF.

As DNA, the CDR3 is TGTGCCATCAGTGAGGGACCGGGGGACACTGAAGCTTTCTTT. Translation gives CAISEGPGDTEAFF. This chain links TRBV10-3 with TRBJ1-1; weak D call: TRBD1 (5 bases). The germline CDR1 and CDR2 sequences are ENHRY and SYGVKD. CDR3 length: 14 residues. Trimming stripped 2 bases from V and 3 bases from J, with 10 bases between.

This chain connects TRBV19 to TRBJ1-5, with 7 bases identical to TRBD1. The germline CDR1 and CDR2 sequences are LNHDA and SQIVND (reference sequence). The CDR3 runs 16 residues. The junction had 9 bases not matched to a gene; V was cut back by 3 bases and J by 4 bases. The CDR3 sequence is CASSIPAGGENQPQHF. CDR3 nucleotides: TGTGCCAGTAGTATTCCGGCAGGGGGTGAGAATCAGCCCCAGCATTTT.

The sample holds one count of this clone. The V call is TRBV5-4, the J call TRBJ1-4; D call uncertain. CDR3 length: 15 residues. V was cut by 2 bases and J by 7 bases, with 15 bases left in between. CDR1 SGHNT and CDR2 YYREEE come from the germline V gene (reference sequence). Written as DNA, the CDR3 is TGTGCCAGCAGCTTTGGTGGAGGGTTGGGTGAAAAACTGTTTTTT. It codes for CASSFGGGLGEKLFF.

The chain uses TRBV27 and TRBJ1-4; D may be TRBD1 (5 bases). The CDR3 has 14 residues. V lost 6 bases and J lost 6, with 14 bases in between. Germline-derived CDR1 and CDR2 are MNHEY and SMNVEV (reference sequence). The CDR3 sequence is CASSQVPGDEKLFF. CDR3 nucleotide sequence: TGTGCCAGCAGCCAAGTACCGGGGGATGAAAAACTGTTTTTT.

The CDR3 protein is CASSRAGGSPYSNQPQHF. CDR3 nucleotides: TGTGCCAGCAGCCGGGCGGGGGGCAGTCCTTATAGCAATCAGCCCCAGCATTTT. The chain employs TRBV7-8 and TRBJ1-5; maybe TRBD1 (6 bases). CDR1 and CDR2 from the germline V gene are SGHVS and FQNEAQ. The CDR3 is 18 residues long. Trimming left V 5 bases short and J 0 bases short, with 20 bases between.

CDR3 DNA sequence: TGTGCCAGCAGGGACTCGGACCATCAGCCCCAGCATTTT. Its protein is CASRDSDHQPQHF. The chain uses TRBV12-3 or TRBV12-4 and TRBJ1-5, with unresolved D. Deletions cut 6 bases from V and 5 bases from J, with 11 bases between. The CDR3 sequence is 13 residues long.

J is TRBJ1-4 and V is TRBV7-9, with D possibly being TRBD1 (6 bases). This CDR3 is 16 amino acids long. Trimming removed 5 bases at V and 7 bases at J, with 20 bases between. Germline lookup yields CDR1 SEHNR and CDR2 FQNEAQ (reference sequence). CDR3 region: CASSPDGGQRGEKLFF. The CDR3 DNA reads as TGTGCCAGCAGCCCCGACGGGGGGCAGAGAGGTGAAAAACTGTTTTTT.

V usage is TRBV21-1 and J usage is TRBJ1-1; TRBD1, the table's D call, was not compared with the DNA. TRBV21-1 is assigned pseudogene status. The CDR3 is 13 residues long. In DNA form, the CDR3 reads TGTGCCAGCAGCAAGACAGAGAACACTGAAGCTTTCTTT. Translating gives CASSKTENTEAFF.

The chain uses TRBV5-1 and TRBJ1-4; D is possibly TRBD1 (5 bases). The CDR3 is 14 amino acids. V lost 4 bases to trimming and J lost 8 bases, with 15 bases between them. The germline V gene encodes CDR1 SGHRS and CDR2 YFSETQ. CDR3 coding DNA: TGCGCCAGCAGCGTAGGGGTGGTCGGCGAAAAACTGTTTTTT. It specifies CASSVGVVGEKLFF.

Written as DNA, the CDR3 is TGTGCTAGTGGTTTAGGTAGCGGGGGGGCCGATACGCAGTATTTT. Encoded protein: CASGLGSGGADTQYF. The chain combines TRBV12-5 with TRBJ2-3; 11 positions agree with TRBD2. Per the germline V gene, CDR1 is LGHNT and CDR2 is FRNRAP. The trim removed 3 bases at V and 6 bases at J, leaving 5 bases unmatched. The CDR3 covers 15 residues.

CDR3 residues: CASSSPGWAGGNTIYF. Written as DNA, the CDR3 is TGTGCCAGCAGCTCGCCGGGTTGGGCGGGTGGAAACACCATATATTTT. The chain recombines TRBV5-5 with TRBJ1-3; no definite D call. Germline V gene lookup returns CDR1 SGHKS and CDR2 YYEKEE (reference sequence). The CDR3 runs to 16 residues. With 3 bases removed from V and 3 bases from J, the gap between germline ends came to 16 bases.

This clone was detected once. J is TRBJ1-5 and V is TRBV18, with a weak D call TRBD1 (5 bases). With 4 bases removed from V and 4 bases from J, the gap between germline ends came to 8 bases. The CDR3 covers 13 residues. CDR1 KGHSH and CDR2 LQKENI come from the germline V gene. For the CDR3, the DNA is TGTGCCAGCTCACGCCAGGGTAATCAGCCCCAGCATTTT. Translation: CASSRQGNQPQHF.

The table lists this clone with a count of one. In nucleotides, the CDR3 is TGTGCCAGCAGTTACTCGATCGTGGGGGCAGGTGGGGAGCTGTTTTTT. Amino acids: CASSYSIVGAGGELFF. The chain uses TRBV6-5 and TRBJ2-2, with a tentative D call TRBD1 (6 bases). Germline CDR1 reads MNHEY; CDR2 reads SVGAGI. V was pared by 0 bases and J by 8 bases, with 16 bases between. The CDR3 contains 16 residues.

This clone was seen a few times. The V gene is TRBV9, the J gene TRBJ1-1; 7 bases are shared with TRBD1. In germline, CDR1 is SGDLS, CDR2 YYNGEE. The length of the CDR3 is 15 residues. With V trimmed by 4 bases and J by 0 bases, 6 bases remained unmatched. The CDR3 DNA reads TGTGCCAGCAGCCCGCGGGACAGAATGAACACTGAAGCTTTCTTT. It codes for CASSPRDRMNTEAFF.

Note on this clone: The junction shows a germline mismatch at one end, possibly a read error. The V gene is TRBV5-1, the J gene TRBJ2-7, with D possibly matching TRBD1 (6 bases). Per germline, CDR1 SGHRS and CDR2 YFSETQ. The CDR3 has 14 residues. CDR3: CASRLGTTSYEQYF. CDR3 nucleotides: TGCGCCAGCAGGTTGGGGACAACCTCCTACGAGCAGTACTTC. Together with reference TRBV5-1 and TRBJ2-7, the CDR3 gives the full variable domain: KAGVTQTPRYLIKTRGQQVTLSCSPISGHRSVSWYQQTPGQGLQFLFEYFSETQRNKGNFPGRFSGRQFSNSRSEMNVSTLELGDSALYLCASRLGTTSYEQYFGPGTRLTVT.

The chain joins TRBV11-2 to TRBJ2-3; no clear D gene. The CDR3 runs 14 residues. V gave up 2 bases and J gave up 5 bases, with 11 bases separating them. CDR1 is SGHAT and CDR2 is FQNNGV in the germline V gene. The CDR3 sequence is CASSLRTVKDTQYF. The CDR3, as DNA: TGTGCCAGCAGCTTACGTACAGTGAAAGATACGCAGTATTTT. The whole variable domain, remainder taken from reference TRBV11-2 and TRBJ2-3, is EAGVAQSPRYKIIEKRQSVAFWCNPISGHATLYWYQQILGQGPKLLIQFQNNGVVDDSQLPKDRFSAERLKGVDSTLKIQPAKLEDSAVYLCASSLRTVKDTQYFGPGTRLTVL.